One T cell receptor (beta chain) is described in this entry. Original processing methods: Estimation of nucleated cell counts was performed using reference gene primer amplification. Some clones are missing from TCRdb's copy, which holds only in-frame ones; the method was immunoSEQ multiplex PCR. V and J calls and clone size are given by that table; D and trimming were obtained from the DNA. The sample includes roughly 290,000 clones, around four fifths of them seen just once. The data derive from a study of blood T cell repertoires in COVID-19. About the research overall: The analysed material was cDNA or gDNA that came from T cells, B-cell-depleted T cells, or PBMCs.

The CDR3 contains 15 residues. CDR1 SEHNR and CDR2 FQNEAQ come from the germline V gene (reference sequence). V was pared by 5 bases and J by 8 bases, with 11 bases of the junction left unmatched. The sequence derives from a woman aged 45-59 years with active or convalescent COVID-19. The genes are TRBV7-9 and TRBJ2-1; 8 bases match TRBD2. Material: peripheral blood. The CDR3 protein is CASSPPGGLSDEQFF. In nucleotides, the CDR3 is TGTGCCAGCAGCCCTCCGGGAGGGCTTAGCGATGAGCAGTTCTTC. Combining the CDR3 with reference TRBV7-9 and TRBJ2-1 gives the whole variable domain DTGVSQNPRHKITKRGQNVTFRCDPISEHNRLYWYRQTLGQGPEFLTYFQNEAQLEKSRLLSDRFSAERPKGSFSTLEIQRTEQGDSAMYLCASSPPGGLSDEQFFGPGTRLTVL.